The 2 T cell receptor beta chains below come from one sample, sequenced in a study of cytotoxic CD8 clonotypes in ibrutinib-treated CLL. The data were produced by immunoSEQ multiplex PCR, yet TCRdb's version contains in-frame clones alone and is incomplete. This sample has tens of thousands of clones, with approximately 90% found just once. Sequenced here: PBMCs, sampled after 12 months of ibrutinib treatment. The receptor set was obtained from a human donor with chronic lymphocytic leukemia.

V and J are TRBV27 and TRBJ2-3, with D tentatively TRBD2 (7 bases). Looked up from germline, CDR1 is MNHEY and CDR2 is SMNVEV (reference sequence). This CDR3 has 13 residues. V shed 6 bases and J shed 5 bases, with 12 bases lying between them. The CDR3 DNA reads as TGTGCCAGCAGCCGGGAGGACAGAGATACGCAGTATTTT. Translation gives CASSREDRDTQYF.

This clone was picked up one time. At one of its ends the junction is not consistent with the germline gene, which may arise from a read error. The chain joins TRBV7-7 to TRBJ2-3; weak D call: TRBD1 (6 bases). This CDR3 is built from 15 residues. Germline V gene lookup returns CDR1 SSHAT and CDR2 FNYEAQ (reference sequence). In nucleotides, the CDR3 is TGTGCTAGCAGCTCAGGGGCCAGTGATGCAGATACGCAGTATTTT. It encodes CASSSGASDADTQYF.